This TCR beta chain stems from a study of blood T cell repertoires in COVID-19. Study-wide background: Material from acute and convalescent COVID-19 was sourced from the United States, Italy and Spain. PBMCs, B-cell-depleted T cells, or T cells provided the cDNA or gDNA that made up the material.

In germline, CDR1 is MGHDK, CDR2 SYGVNS. There are 15 residues in the CDR3. Trimming removed 3 bases at V and 4 bases at J, with 14 bases between. Study processing details: Reference gene primer amplification in the assay estimated nucleated cell counts. The repertoire was sequenced with immunoSEQ multiplex PCR; TCRdb's copy has only in-frame clones and lacks some. V and J calls plus clone size are reproduced from that table; the DNA served to infer D and trimming. The data hold under 300,000 clones, with around 86% observed a single time. The sequenced material came from peripheral blood. This sequence originates from a woman aged 25 to 39 with active or convalescent COVID-19. This chain joins TRBV25-1 and TRBJ2-3; possible D gene TRBD1, 5 bases. In nucleotides, the CDR3 is TGTGCCAGCAGTGAGCCAGGGTCAAACGCAGATACGCAGTATTTT. Protein: CASSEPGSNADTQYF.